This TCR beta chain was sequenced during a study of spatial heterogeneity in lung cancer. As for the study in general: Compared with alpha-chain sequences, beta-chain sequences were consistently detected in greater numbers. Points from the study as a whole: More often at tumor resection than at routine follow-up, ubiquitous expanded tumor TCRs were detected in the blood.

Every TCR cDNA molecule bore a unique molecular identifier. In TCRdb, the 5' RACE reads were re-called with MiXCR into one record per CDR3 protein. The table shows about 40,000 distinct CDR3 sequences, with approximately 5.5% occurring only once. Time point noted: sample taken at primary tumor resection. The approximately 72 donors had untreated early-stage non-small cell lung cancer. This clonotype was counted many times. Antigen: not known. The CDR3 loop spans 17 amino acids. Germline V lookup: CDR1 MNHNS, CDR2 SASEGT. V was pared by 5 bases and J by 2 bases, with 20 bases between. The starting material was PBMCs, obtained at surgery. The chain links TRBV6-1 to TRBJ2-3; tentative D call: TRBD2 (6 bases). The TCR sequence derives from a female donor with early-stage non-small cell lung cancer. DNA for the CDR3: TGTGCCAGCAGTAGCCTTCGGGCGGGGCTCTTCACAGATACGCAGTATTTT. This codes for CASSSLRAGLFTDTQYF.